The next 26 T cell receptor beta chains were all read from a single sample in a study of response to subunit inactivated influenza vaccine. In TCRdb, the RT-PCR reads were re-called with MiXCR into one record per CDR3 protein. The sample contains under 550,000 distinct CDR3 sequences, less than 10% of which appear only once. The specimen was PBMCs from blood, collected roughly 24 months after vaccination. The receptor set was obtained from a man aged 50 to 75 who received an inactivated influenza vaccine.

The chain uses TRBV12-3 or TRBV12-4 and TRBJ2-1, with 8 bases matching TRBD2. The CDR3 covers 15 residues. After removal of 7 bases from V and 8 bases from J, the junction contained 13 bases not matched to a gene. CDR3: CASTPLGTSLHEQFF. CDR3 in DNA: TGTGCCAGCACACCTTTGGGGACTAGTCTCCATGAGCAGTTCTTC.

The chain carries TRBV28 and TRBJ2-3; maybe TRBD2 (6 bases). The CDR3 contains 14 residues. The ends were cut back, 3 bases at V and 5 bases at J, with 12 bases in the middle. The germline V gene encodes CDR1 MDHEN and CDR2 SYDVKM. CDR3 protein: CASSFAGQQDTQYF. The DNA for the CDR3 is TGTGCCAGCAGTTTTGCGGGGCAGCAAGATACGCAGTATTTT.

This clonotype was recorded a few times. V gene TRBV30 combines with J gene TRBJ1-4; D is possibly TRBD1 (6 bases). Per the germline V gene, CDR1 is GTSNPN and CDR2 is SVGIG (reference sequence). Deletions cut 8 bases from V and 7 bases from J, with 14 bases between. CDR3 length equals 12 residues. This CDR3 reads CAGAGDSEKLFF. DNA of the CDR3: TGTGCCGGGGCAGGGGATTCTGAAAAACTGTTTTTT. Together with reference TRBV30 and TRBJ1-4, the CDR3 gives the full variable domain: SQTIHQWPATLVQPVGSPLSLECTVEGTSNPNLYWYRQAAGRGLQLLFYSVGIGQISSEVPQNLSASRPQDRQFILSSKKLLLSDSGFYLCAGAGDSEKLFFGSGTQLSVL.

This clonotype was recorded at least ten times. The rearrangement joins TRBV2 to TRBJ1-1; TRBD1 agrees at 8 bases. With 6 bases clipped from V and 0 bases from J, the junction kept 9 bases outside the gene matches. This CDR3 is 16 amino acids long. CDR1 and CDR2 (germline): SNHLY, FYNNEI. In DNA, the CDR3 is TGTGCCAGCAGGAAAGACAGGGGTATTATGAACACTGAAGCTTTCTTT. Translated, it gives CASRKDRGIMNTEAFF.

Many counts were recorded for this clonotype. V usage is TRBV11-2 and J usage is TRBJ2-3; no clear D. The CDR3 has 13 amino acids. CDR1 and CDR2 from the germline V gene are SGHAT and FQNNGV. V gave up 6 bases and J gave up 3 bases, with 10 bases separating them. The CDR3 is CASSFQWTDTQYF. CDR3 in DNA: TGTGCCAGCAGTTTTCAGTGGACAGATACGCAGTATTTT.

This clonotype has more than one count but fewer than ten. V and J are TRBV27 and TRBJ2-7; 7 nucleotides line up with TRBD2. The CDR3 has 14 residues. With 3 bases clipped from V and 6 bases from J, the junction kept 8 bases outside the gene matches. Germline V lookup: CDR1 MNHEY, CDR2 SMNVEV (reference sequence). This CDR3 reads CASSLGGRAVEQYF. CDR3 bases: TGTGCCAGCAGTTTGGGGGGGAGGGCCGTCGAGCAGTACTTC.

The CDR3 reads CATSDLKDRGETQYF. The DNA for the CDR3 is TGTGCCACCAGTGATTTGAAGGACAGAGGAGAGACCCAGTACTTC. This rearrangement joins TRBV24-1 to TRBJ2-5, with D maybe TRBD1 (6 bases). This CDR3 has 15 amino acids. In germline, CDR1 is KGHDR, CDR2 SFDVKD. Trimming left V 0 bases short and J 4 bases short, with 11 bases between.

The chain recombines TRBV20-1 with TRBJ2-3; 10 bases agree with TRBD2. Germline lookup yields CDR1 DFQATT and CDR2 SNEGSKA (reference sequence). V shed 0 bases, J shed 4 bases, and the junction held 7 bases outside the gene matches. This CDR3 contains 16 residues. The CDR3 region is CSARDWASGSADTQYF. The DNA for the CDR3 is TGCAGTGCTAGAGATTGGGCTAGCGGGAGCGCAGATACGCAGTATTTT.

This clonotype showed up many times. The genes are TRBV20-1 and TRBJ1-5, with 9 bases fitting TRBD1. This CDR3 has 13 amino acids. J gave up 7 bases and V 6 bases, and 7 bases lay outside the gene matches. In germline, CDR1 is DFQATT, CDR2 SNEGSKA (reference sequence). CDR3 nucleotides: TGCAGTGCAAATACAGGGGGCGTCCAGCCCCAGCATTTT. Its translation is CSANTGGVQPQHF.

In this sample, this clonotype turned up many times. The CDR3 bases are TGTGCCAGCAGCCAAGATGATTTCCGATCCTCTGGAAACACCATATATTTT. The encoded protein is CASSQDDFRSSGNTIYF. The chain combines TRBV3-1 with TRBJ1-3, with D hard to call. CDR3 length equals 17 residues. CDR1 LGHDT and CDR2 YNNKEL come from the germline V gene (reference sequence). With 0 bases removed from V and 0 bases from J, the gap between germline ends came to 12 bases.

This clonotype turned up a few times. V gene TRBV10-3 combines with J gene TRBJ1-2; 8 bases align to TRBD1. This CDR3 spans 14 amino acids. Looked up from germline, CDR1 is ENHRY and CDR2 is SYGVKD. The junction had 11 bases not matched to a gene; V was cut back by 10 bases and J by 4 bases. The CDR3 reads CATKETGVSYGYTF. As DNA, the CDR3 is TGTGCCACTAAGGAGACAGGGGTTAGCTATGGCTACACCTTC.

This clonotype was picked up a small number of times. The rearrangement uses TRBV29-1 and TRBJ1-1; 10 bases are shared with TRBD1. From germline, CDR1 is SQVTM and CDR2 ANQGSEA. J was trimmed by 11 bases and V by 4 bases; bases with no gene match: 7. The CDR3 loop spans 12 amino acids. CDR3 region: CSVVGQGGPAFF. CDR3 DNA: TGCAGCGTTGTCGGACAGGGGGGACCCGCTTTCTTT.

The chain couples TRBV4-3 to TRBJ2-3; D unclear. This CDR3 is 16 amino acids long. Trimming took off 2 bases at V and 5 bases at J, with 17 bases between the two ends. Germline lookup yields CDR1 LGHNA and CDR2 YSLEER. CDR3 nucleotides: TGCGCCAGCAGCCAAACCGGGCCGAGCGCAATAGATACGCAGTATTTT. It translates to CASSQTGPSAIDTQYF.

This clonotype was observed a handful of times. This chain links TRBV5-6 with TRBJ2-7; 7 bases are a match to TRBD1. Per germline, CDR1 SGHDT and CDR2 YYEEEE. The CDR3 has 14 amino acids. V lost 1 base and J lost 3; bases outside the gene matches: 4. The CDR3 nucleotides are TGTGCCAGCAGCTTGACAGGGGACGTCTACGAGCAGTACTTC. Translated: CASSLTGDVYEQYF.

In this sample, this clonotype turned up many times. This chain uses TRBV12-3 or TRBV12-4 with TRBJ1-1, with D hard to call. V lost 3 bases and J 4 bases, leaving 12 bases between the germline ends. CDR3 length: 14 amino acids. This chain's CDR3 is CASSFTSGGTEAFF. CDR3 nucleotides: TGTGCCAGCAGTTTTACGTCCGGAGGCACTGAAGCTTTCTTT.

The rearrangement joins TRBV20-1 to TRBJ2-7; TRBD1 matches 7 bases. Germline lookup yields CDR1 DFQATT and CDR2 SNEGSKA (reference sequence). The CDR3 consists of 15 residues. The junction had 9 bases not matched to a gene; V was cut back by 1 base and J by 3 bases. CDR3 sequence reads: CSARGPGDSYYEQYF. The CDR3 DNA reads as TGCAGTGCTAGAGGCCCAGGGGACAGTTACTACGAGCAGTACTTC.

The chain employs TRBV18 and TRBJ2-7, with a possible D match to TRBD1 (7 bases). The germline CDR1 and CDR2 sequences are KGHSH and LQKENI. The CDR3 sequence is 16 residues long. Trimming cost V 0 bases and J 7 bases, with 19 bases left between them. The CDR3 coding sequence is TGTGCCAGCTCACCACCATCGGGGGACAGATCGGAGGAGCAGTACTTC. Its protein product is CASSPPSGDRSEEQYF.

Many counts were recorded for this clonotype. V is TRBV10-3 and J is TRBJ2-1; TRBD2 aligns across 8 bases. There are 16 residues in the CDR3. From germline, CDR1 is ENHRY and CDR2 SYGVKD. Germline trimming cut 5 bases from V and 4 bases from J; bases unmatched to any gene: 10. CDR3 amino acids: CAISLGIAGQYNEQFF. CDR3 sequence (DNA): TGTGCCATCAGTCTTGGGATAGCGGGGCAATACAATGAGCAGTTCTTC.

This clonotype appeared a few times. CDR3 region: CASSLNGLRGYIQYF. CDR3 in DNA: TGTGCCAGCAGCTTAAACGGGCTTCGAGGTTACATTCAGTACTTC. The J gene is TRBJ2-4, the V gene TRBV7-2; D not certain. Looked up from germline, CDR1 is SGHTA and CDR2 is FQGNSA. Trimming stripped 2 bases from V and 8 bases from J, with 16 bases between. CDR3 length: 15 residues.

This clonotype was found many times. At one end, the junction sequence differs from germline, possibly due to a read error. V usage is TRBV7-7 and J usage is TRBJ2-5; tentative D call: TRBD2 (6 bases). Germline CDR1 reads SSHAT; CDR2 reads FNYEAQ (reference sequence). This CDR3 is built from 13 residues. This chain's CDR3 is CASSLAAGRTQYF. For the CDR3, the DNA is TGTGCTAGCAGCTTAGCGGCAGGAAGGACCCAGTACTTC.

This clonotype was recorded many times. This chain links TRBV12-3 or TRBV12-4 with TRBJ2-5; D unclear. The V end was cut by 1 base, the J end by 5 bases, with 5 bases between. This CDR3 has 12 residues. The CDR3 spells CASSLVAETQYF. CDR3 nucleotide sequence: TGTGCCAGCAGTTTAGTGGCCGAGACCCAGTACTTC.

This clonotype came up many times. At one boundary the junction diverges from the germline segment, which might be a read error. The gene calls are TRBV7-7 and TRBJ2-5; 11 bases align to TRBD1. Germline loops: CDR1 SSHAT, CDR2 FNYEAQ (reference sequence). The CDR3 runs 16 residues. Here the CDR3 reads CASSLGGQGAWETQYF. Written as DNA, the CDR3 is TGTGCTAGCAGCTTAGGTGGACAGGGGGCCTGGGAGACCCAGTACTTC.

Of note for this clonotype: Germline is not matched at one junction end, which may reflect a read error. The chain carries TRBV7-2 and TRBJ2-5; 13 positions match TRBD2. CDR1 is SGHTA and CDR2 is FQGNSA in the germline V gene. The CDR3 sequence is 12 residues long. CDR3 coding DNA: TGTGCCAGCAGCCCGAGACTAGCGGGAGGCCACTTC. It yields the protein CASSPRLAGGHF.

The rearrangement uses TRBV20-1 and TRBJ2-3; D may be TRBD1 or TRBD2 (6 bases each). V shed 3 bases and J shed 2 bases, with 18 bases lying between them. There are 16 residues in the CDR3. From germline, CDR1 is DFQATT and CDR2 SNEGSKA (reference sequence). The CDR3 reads CSARGGRALATDTQYF. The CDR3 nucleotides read TGCAGTGCTAGGGGGGGCCGGGCGCTGGCCACAGATACGCAGTATTTT.

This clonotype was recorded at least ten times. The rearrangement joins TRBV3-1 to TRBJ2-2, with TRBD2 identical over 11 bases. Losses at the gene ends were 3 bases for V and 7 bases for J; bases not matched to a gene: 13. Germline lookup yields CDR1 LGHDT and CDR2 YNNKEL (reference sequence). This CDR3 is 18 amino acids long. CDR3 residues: CASSHTRLAGRENGELFF. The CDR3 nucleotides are TGTGCCAGCAGCCACACCCGACTAGCGGGAAGGGAAAACGGGGAGCTGTTTTTT.

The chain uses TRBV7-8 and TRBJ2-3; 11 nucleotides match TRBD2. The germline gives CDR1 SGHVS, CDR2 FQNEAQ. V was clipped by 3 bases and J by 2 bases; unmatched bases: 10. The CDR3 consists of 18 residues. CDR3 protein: CASSFPTSGGAITDTQYF. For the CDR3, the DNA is TGTGCCAGCAGCTTTCCAACTAGCGGGGGAGCAATCACAGATACGCAGTATTTT.